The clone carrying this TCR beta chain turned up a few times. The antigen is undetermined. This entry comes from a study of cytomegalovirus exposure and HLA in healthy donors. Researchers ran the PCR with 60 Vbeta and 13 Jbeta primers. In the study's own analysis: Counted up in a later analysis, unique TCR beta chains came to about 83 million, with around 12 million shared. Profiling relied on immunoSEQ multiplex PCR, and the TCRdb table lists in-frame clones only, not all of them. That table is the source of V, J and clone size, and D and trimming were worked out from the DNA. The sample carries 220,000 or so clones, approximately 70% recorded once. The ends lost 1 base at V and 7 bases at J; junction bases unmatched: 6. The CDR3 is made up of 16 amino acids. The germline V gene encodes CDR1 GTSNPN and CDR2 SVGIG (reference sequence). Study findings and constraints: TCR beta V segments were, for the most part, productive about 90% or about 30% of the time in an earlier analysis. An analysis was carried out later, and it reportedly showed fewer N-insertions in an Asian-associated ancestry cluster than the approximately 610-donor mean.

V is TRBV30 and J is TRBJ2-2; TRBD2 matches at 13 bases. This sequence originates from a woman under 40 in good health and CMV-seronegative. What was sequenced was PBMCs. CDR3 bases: TGTGCCTGGAGTGGGGGACTAGCGGGAAACGGCGGGGAGCTGTTTTTT. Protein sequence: CAWSGGLAGNGGELFF.